This T cell receptor (beta chain) emerged from a study of T cell responses to AZD1222 COVID-19 vaccine. The study, taken as a whole, reports: Among vaccine-associated CD4 TCRs, coverage spanned spike, with dominance at 160-218 and 743-854. The donor cohort was predominantly white British with a female majority, and clonal diversity may have been underestimated. At baseline, just a handful of AZD1222 recipients tested seropositive.

Worth noting for this clone: As yet, its antigen is unknown.

Clones were sequenced by immunoSEQ multiplex PCR, and TCRdb holds only the in-frame ones, with some missing. The data show about 180,000 clones, just over 85% seen once. Germline trimming cut 8 bases from V and 1 base from J; bases unmatched to any gene: 7. This CDR3 has 14 amino acids. Germline loops: CDR1 WSHSY, CDR2 SAAADI. The sequences come from peripheral blood, collected on day 0 of AZD1222 vaccination. The TCR sequence derives from an adult in good health. The chain couples TRBV10-2 to TRBJ1-1, with 7 bases matching TRBD1. This chain's CDR3 is CASGVQGKNTEAFF. The CDR3 coding sequence is TGCGCCAGCGGGGTACAGGGGAAGAACACTGAAGCTTTCTTT.